This T cell receptor (beta chain) was sequenced for a study of immune evolution from preneoplasia to lung adenocarcinoma. Study-wide context: HLA loss of heterozygosity: under 7.5% AIS, under 19% MIA, roughly 35% ADC, none AAH.

Method: immunoSEQ multiplex PCR; TCRdb's copy keeps in-frame clones and lacks some. Counted here are about 8,600 clones, roughly 80% occurring once; the ten biggest clones make up about 9%. The V end lost 5 bases, the J end lost 4 bases, and 14 bases lay between the germline ends. The CDR3 contains 14 residues. Germline values: CDR1 LNHNV, CDR2 YYDKDF (reference sequence). This clonotype originated in a donor aged 70 or over with lung adenocarcinoma. Sequencing was carried out using FFPE minimally invasive lung adenocarcinoma tissue. The chain has TRBV15 and TRBJ1-2; D might be TRBD1 (6 bases). The CDR3 sequence is CATSGLQDSYGYTF. CDR3 nucleotides: TGTGCCACCAGCGGGCTTCAGGACAGCTATGGCTACACCTTC.